These 22 T cell receptor beta chains share one sample of origin, sequenced in a study of blood T cells in healthy people across ages. A second PCR, run for roughly 7 to 11 cycles, used a sample-barcoded 5' primer plus a J-beta primer mix. TCRdb analysed the 5' RACE reads with MiXCR anew, one entry per CDR3 protein. The repertoire holds around 1.5 million distinct CDR3 sequences, with roughly 45% as singletons. What was sequenced was blood. Receptors were obtained from a woman between 18 and 29 years old in good health.

In its sample, this clonotype was seen a few times. The gene calls are TRBV7-2 and TRBJ2-7, with D perhaps TRBD1 (6 bases). The CDR3 length is 13 residues. With 5 bases removed from V and 3 bases from J, the gap between germline ends came to 11 bases. Germline lookup yields CDR1 SGHTA and CDR2 FQGNSA. CDR3 DNA sequence: TGTGCCAGCAGCATTAAACAGGGCTACGAGCAGTACTTC. This gives the protein CASSIKQGYEQYF.

The chain couples TRBV7-9 to TRBJ1-3; D unresolved. The CDR3 covers 15 residues. Looked up from germline, CDR1 is SEHNR and CDR2 is FQNEAQ (reference sequence). Trimming removed 7 bases at V and 4 bases at J, with 17 bases between. The CDR3 bases are TGTGCCAGCACCCCCCTGGCGGTTTACGGAAACACCATATATTTT. Translated: CASTPLAVYGNTIYF.

The V call is TRBV7-9, the J call TRBJ1-4; D not resolved. This CDR3 is 14 amino acids long. The V and J ends lost 3 bases and 8 bases respectively, with 13 bases between them. Germline values: CDR1 SEHNR, CDR2 FQNEAQ (reference sequence). In DNA form, the CDR3 reads TGTGCCAGCAGCTTGGTGCTAGAGGGCGAAAAACTGTTTTTT. Amino acid sequence: CASSLVLEGEKLFF.

The chain links TRBV20-1 to TRBJ2-5; D is possibly TRBD2 (6 bases). Trimming shortened V by 5 bases and J by 11 bases, and 24 bases separated the two germline ends. This CDR3 has 14 residues. The V gene's germline CDR1 is DFQATT and CDR2 SNEGSKA (reference sequence). CDR3 loop: CSAYSGDTWDEQYF. The CDR3 DNA reads as TGCAGTGCTTATTCGGGAGATACGTGGGATGAGCAGTACTTC.

This clonotype was counted only a few times. The chain combines TRBV7-2 with TRBJ2-5; 7 bases align to TRBD2. V was pared by 0 bases and J by 2 bases, with 6 bases of the junction left unmatched. The CDR3 runs to 16 residues. CDR1 and CDR2 from the germline V gene are SGHTA and FQGNSA. The CDR3, as DNA: TGTGCCAGCAGCTTAGCGTGGGACTATCGACAAGAGACCCAGTACTTC. As protein: CASSLAWDYRQETQYF.

The table lists this clonotype with many counts. The chain joins TRBV7-9 to TRBJ2-7, with D possibly TRBD2 on 5 matching bases. CDR1 and CDR2 from the germline V gene are SEHNR and FQNEAQ (reference sequence). The CDR3 covers 13 residues. Trimming cost V 4 bases and J 3 bases, with 10 bases left between them. The CDR3 here is CASSSGLVYEQYF. CDR3 nucleotides: TGTGCCAGCAGCTCCGGACTGGTCTACGAGCAGTACTTC.

The chain uses TRBV27 and TRBJ2-7; D gene ambiguous. Looked up from germline, CDR1 is MNHEY and CDR2 is SMNVEV (reference sequence). Trimming cost V 8 bases and J 0 bases, with 8 bases left between them. The CDR3 loop spans 12 amino acids. Here the CDR3 reads CASRVNSYEQYF. CDR3 bases: TGTGCCAGCCGCGTGAACTCCTACGAGCAGTACTTC.

This clonotype has a handful of counts. The CDR3 is CATSRDLLAGLVYEQYF. The CDR3, as DNA: TGTGCCACCAGCAGAGATTTACTAGCGGGATTGGTATACGAGCAGTACTTC. The chain couples TRBV15 to TRBJ2-7; 10 bases align to TRBD2. V lost 0 bases and J lost 4; bases outside the gene matches: 9. Germline values: CDR1 LNHNV, CDR2 YYDKDF (reference sequence). The CDR3 spans 17 residues.

The V and J genes are TRBV28 and TRBJ2-7; D ambiguous. The V end was cut by 5 bases, the J end by 1 base, with 9 bases between. Germline CDR1 MDHEN, CDR2 SYDVKM. This CDR3 is built from 13 residues. DNA of the CDR3: TGTGCCAGCAGTGACGGACGGTCCTACGAGCAGTACTTC. Translating gives CASSDGRSYEQYF. The full variable domain, with the rest looked up from reference TRBV28 and TRBJ2-7, is DVKVTQSSRYLVKRTGEKVFLECVQDMDHENMFWYRQDPGLGLRLIYFSYDVKMKEKGDIPEGYSVSREKKERFSLILESASTNQTSMYLCASSDGRSYEQYFGPGTRLTVT.

There are a few counts of this clonotype. This rearrangement joins TRBV4-2 to TRBJ2-7, with 7 bases fitting TRBD1. Germline V CDR1 and CDR2: LGHNA, YNFKEQ. The ends lost 1 base at V and 0 bases at J; junction bases unmatched: 3. CDR3 length: 15 amino acids. The CDR3 region has the DNA TGTGCCAGCAGCCAAGTAGACAGGGACTCCTACGAGCAGTACTTC. Translating it yields CASSQVDRDSYEQYF.

The CDR3 spells CASSYSGGQETQFF. DNA of the CDR3: TGTGCCAGCAGTTATTCAGGGGGCCAAGAGACCCAGTTCTTC. The J gene is TRBJ2-5, the V gene TRBV27; 8 bases map to TRBD1. Judging by the DNA end, TRBJ2-1 fits better; the J call may be wrong. The CDR3 loop spans 14 amino acids. Germline-derived CDR1 and CDR2 are MNHEY and SMNVEV (reference sequence).

As regards this clonotype: One end of the junction is discordant with germline, which a read error may explain. The chain is built from TRBV13 and TRBJ1-2; D perhaps matches TRBD1 (6 bases). The CDR3 runs to 14 residues. The V gene's germline CDR1 is PRHDT and CDR2 FYEKMQ (reference sequence). This CDR3 is CASSSPGANYGYNF. The CDR3 bases are TGTGCCAGCAGCTCCCCGGGGGCCAACTATGGCTACAACTTC.

A few counts support this clonotype. The chain combines TRBV27 with TRBJ2-7; D possibly corresponds to TRBD2 (7 bases). The CDR3 sequence is 15 residues long. Germline V CDR1 and CDR2: MNHEY, SMNVEV (reference sequence). V lost 4 bases and J lost 2, with 15 bases in between. This CDR3 is CASSYGGGLAYEQYF. CDR3 coding DNA: TGTGCCAGCAGTTATGGCGGGGGCCTAGCCTACGAGCAGTACTTC.

The table lists this clonotype with a few counts. The chain carries TRBV20-1 and TRBJ2-2; 8 positions agree with TRBD1. From germline, CDR1 is DFQATT and CDR2 SNEGSKA (reference sequence). V shed 6 bases and J 2 bases; nucleotides not matched to a gene: 14. CDR3 length: 17 amino acids. The CDR3 reads CSAPPLSAGGNTGELFF. The CDR3 DNA follows: TGCAGTGCACCTCCCCTCTCGGCAGGGGGCAACACCGGGGAGCTGTTTTTT.

The chain recombines TRBV5-1 with TRBJ2-1; 8 bases are shared with TRBD2. The CDR3 sequence is 15 residues long. Germline CDR1 reads SGHRS; CDR2 reads YFSETQ. Trimming cost V 6 bases and J 0 bases; bases outside gene matches: 5. The CDR3 nucleotides are TGCGCCAGCAACGGGGGGGCCGGCTCCTACAATGAGCAGTTCTTC. Its translation is CASNGGAGSYNEQFF.

This clonotype appeared a few times. The chain uses TRBV10-3 and TRBJ2-3, with TRBD2 matching over 9 bases. The CDR3 spans 15 residues. Germline V gene data show CDR1 as ENHRY and CDR2 as SYGVKD. V lost 5 bases, J lost 4 bases, and 7 bases stayed unmatched. This chain's CDR3 is CAISTSGGLADTQYF. The DNA of the CDR3 is TGTGCCATCAGTACCAGCGGGGGGCTCGCAGATACGCAGTATTTT.

In its sample, this clonotype was seen a few times. This chain joins TRBV7-3 and TRBJ1-1; 9 bases are a match to TRBD1. This CDR3 spans 15 amino acids. The germline gives CDR1 SGHTA, CDR2 FQGTGA. CDR3 residues: CLRLVETGGHTEAFF. The DNA for the CDR3 is TGTCTAAGGCTAGTGGAGACAGGGGGGCACACTGAAGCTTTCTTT.

J is TRBJ1-2 and V is TRBV29-1, with a tentative D call TRBD1 (6 bases). The ends were cut back, 8 bases at V and 5 bases at J, with 12 bases in the middle. This CDR3 is 11 amino acids long. Per the germline V gene, CDR1 is SQVTM and CDR2 is ANQGSEA. The CDR3 reads CSHPGDYGYTF. The CDR3 nucleotides read TGCAGCCACCCAGGGGATTATGGCTACACCTTC.

This chain uses TRBV28 with TRBJ1-1, with 12 positions matching TRBD1. Germline CDR1 reads MDHEN; CDR2 reads SYDVKM. V was clipped by 4 bases and J by 10 bases; unmatched bases: 13. This CDR3 region has 16 residues. This CDR3 is CASSSQPKGQGAGAFF. The CDR3, as DNA: TGTGCCAGCAGTTCTCAACCAAAGGGACAGGGGGCAGGAGCTTTCTTT.

This clonotype occurred a few times. The V and J genes are TRBV12-3 or TRBV12-4 and TRBJ2-3; TRBD2 matches 11 bases. The CDR3 covers 16 residues. Germline trimming cut 0 bases from V and 8 bases from J; bases unmatched to any gene: 7. CDR3 amino acids: CASSLARLAGGTTQYF. The CDR3 coding sequence is TGTGCCAGCAGTTTAGCGCGTCTAGCGGGAGGTACTACGCAGTATTTT.

This clonotype was picked up a small number of times. This rearrangement joins TRBV7-9 to TRBJ1-2; TRBD1 aligns across 10 bases. CDR3 size: 16 residues. V lost 3 bases, J lost 8 bases, and 12 bases stayed unmatched. The V gene's germline CDR1 is SEHNR and CDR2 FQNEAQ (reference sequence). The CDR3 sequence: CASSFTRRQGAEGYTF. Here the CDR3 DNA reads TGTGCCAGCAGCTTCACCAGACGACAGGGGGCCGAGGGCTACACCTTC.

This clonotype has just a few counts. The rearrangement joins TRBV5-5 to TRBJ2-1; D perhaps matches TRBD1 (7 bases). The DNA end lines up better with TRBJ2-7; the J call may be wrong. CDR3 length: 17 amino acids. The germline CDR1 and CDR2 sequences are SGHKS and YYEKEE (reference sequence). CDR3 nucleotide sequence: TGTGCCAGCAGCTTGGGCAGGGGGGCAGGCTCCTACAATGAGCAGTACTTC. This translates into CASSLGRGAGSYNEQYF.